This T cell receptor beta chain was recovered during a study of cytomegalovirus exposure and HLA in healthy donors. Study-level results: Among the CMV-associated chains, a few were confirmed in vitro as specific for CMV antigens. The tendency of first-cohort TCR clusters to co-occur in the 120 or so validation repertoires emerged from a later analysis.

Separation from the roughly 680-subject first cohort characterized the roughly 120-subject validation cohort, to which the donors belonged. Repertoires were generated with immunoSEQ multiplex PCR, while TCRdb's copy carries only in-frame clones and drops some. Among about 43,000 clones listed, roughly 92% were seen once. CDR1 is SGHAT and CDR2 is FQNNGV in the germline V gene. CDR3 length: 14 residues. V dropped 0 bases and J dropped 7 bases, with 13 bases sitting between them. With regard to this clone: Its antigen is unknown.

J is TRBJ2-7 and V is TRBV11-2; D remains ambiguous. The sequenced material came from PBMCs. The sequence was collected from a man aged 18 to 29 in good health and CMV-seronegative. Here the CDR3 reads CASSLEVAAGEQYF. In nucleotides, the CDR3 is TGTGCCAGCAGCTTAGAGGTAGCAGCTGGGGAGCAGTACTTC.